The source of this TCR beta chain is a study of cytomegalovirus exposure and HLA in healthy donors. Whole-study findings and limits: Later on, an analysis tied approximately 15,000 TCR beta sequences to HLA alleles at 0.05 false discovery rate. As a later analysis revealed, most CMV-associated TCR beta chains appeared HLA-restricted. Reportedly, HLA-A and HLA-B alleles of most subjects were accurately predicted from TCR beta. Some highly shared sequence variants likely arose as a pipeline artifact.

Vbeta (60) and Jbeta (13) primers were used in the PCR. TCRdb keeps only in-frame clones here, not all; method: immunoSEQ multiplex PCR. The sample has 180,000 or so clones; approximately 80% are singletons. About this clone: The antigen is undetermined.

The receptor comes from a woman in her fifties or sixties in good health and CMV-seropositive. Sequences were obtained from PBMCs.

The CDR3 DNA sequence: TGCGCCAGCGCGACAGGGGGCAAGGACACCATATATTTT. As protein: CASATGGKDTIYF. The genes are TRBV5-1 and TRBJ1-3; 10 bases are a match to TRBD1. This CDR3 has 13 residues. The trim removed 7 bases at V and 8 bases at J, leaving 6 bases unmatched. Germline loops: CDR1 SGHRS, CDR2 YFSETQ.